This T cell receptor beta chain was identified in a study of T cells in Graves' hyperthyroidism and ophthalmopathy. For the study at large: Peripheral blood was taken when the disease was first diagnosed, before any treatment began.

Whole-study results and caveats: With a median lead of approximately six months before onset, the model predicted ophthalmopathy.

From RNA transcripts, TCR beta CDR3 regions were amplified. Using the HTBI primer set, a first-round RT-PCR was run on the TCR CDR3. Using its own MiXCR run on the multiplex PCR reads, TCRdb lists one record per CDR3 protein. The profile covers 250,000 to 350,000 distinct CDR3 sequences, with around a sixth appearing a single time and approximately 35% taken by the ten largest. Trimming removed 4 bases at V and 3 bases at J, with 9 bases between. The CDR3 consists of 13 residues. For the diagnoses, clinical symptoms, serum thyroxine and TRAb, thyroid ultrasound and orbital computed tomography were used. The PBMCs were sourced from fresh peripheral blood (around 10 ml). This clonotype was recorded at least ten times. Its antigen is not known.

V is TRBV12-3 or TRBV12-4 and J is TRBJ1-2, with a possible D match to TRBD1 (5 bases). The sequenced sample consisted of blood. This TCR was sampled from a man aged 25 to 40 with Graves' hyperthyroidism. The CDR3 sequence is CASSWATDYGYTF. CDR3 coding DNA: TGTGCCAGCAGTTGGGCGACAGACTATGGCTACACCTTC.